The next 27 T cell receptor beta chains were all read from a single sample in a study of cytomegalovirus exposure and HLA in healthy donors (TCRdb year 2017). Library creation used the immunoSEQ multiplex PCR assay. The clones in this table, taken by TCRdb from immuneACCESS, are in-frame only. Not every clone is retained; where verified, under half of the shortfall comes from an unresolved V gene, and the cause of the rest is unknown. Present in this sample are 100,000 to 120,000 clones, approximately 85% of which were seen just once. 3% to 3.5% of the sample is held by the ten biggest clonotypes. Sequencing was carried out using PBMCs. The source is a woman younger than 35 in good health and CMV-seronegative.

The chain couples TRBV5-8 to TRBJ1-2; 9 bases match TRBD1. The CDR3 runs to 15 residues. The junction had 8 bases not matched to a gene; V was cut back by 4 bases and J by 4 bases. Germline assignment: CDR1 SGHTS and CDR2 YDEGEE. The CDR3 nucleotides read TGTGCCAGCAGCCCGACAGGGGGATTGGGCTATGGCTACACCTTC. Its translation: CASSPTGGLGYGYTF.

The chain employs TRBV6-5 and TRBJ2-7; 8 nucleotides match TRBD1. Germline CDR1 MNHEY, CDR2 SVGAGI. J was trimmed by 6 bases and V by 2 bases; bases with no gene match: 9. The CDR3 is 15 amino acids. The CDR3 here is CASSYGRQGSPEQYF. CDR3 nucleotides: TGTGCCAGCAGTTACGGGCGACAGGGGTCCCCCGAGCAGTACTTC.

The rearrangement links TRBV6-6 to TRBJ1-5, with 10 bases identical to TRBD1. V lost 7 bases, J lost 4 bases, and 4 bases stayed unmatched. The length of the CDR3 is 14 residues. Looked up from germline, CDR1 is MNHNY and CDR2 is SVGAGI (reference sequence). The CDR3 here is CASTGQGRNQPQHF. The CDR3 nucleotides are TGTGCCAGCACGGGACAGGGGAGAAATCAGCCCCAGCATTTT.

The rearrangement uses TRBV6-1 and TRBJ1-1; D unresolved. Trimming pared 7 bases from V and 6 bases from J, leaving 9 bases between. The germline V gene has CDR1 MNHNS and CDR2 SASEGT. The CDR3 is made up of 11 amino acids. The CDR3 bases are TGTGCCAGCATAGCTTTGGCTGAAGCTTTCTTT. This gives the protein CASIALAEAFF.

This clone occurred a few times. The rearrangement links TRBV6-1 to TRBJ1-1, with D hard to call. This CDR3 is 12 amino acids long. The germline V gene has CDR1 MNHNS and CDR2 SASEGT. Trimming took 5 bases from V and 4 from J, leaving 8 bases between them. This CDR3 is CASSNGGTEAFF. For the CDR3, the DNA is TGTGCCAGCAGTAATGGAGGCACTGAAGCTTTCTTT.

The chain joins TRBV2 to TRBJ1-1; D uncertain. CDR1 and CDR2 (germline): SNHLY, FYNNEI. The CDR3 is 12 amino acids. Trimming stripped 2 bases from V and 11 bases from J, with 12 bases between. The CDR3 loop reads CASSERDGRAFF. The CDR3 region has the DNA TGTGCCAGCAGTGAACGGGATGGCCGGGCTTTCTTT.

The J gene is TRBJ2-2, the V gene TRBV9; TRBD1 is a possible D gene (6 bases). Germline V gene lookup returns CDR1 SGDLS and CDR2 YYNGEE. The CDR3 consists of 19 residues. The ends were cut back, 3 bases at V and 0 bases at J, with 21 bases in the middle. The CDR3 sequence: CASSGQTKGTHANTGELFF. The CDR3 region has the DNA TGTGCCAGCAGCGGACAAACAAAGGGGACACACGCGAACACCGGGGAGCTGTTTTTT.

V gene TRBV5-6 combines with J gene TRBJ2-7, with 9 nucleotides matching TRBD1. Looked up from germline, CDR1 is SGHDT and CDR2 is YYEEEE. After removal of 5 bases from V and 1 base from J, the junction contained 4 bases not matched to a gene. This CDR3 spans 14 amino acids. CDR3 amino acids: CASSRDRESYEQYF. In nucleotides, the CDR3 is TGTGCCAGCAGTCGGGACAGGGAGTCCTACGAGCAGTACTTC.

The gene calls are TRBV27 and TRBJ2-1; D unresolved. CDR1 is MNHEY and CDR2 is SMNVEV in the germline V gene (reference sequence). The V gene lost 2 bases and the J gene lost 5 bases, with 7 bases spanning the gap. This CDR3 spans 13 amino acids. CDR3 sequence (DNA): TGTGCCAGCAGTTTAAGCCCCGACAATGAGCAGTTCTTC. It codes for CASSLSPDNEQFF.

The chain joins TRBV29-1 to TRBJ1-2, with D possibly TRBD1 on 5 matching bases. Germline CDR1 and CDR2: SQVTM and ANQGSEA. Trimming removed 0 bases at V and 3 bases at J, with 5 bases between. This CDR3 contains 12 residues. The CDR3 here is CSVEDRDYGYTF. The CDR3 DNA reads TGCAGCGTTGAAGACAGGGACTATGGCTACACCTTC.

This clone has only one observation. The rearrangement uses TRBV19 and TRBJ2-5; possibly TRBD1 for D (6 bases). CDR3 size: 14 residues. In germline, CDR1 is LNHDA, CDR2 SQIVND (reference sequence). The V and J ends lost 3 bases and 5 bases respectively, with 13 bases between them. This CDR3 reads CASSMRQGSETQYF. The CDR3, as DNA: TGTGCCAGTAGTATGAGGCAGGGGAGCGAGACCCAGTACTTC.

CDR3 nucleotide sequence: TGTGCCAGCAGTTACACATACCAAGAGACCCAGTACTTC. This encodes CASSYTYQETQYF. The chain employs TRBV6-5 and TRBJ2-5; no clear D gene. This CDR3 has 13 residues. CDR1 and CDR2 (germline): MNHEY, SVGAGI. V was cut by 2 bases and J by 0 bases, with 4 bases left in between.

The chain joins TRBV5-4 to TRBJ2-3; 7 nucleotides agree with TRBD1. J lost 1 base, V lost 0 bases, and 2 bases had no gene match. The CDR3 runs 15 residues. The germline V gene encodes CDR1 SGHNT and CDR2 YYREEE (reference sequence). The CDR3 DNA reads TGTGCCAGCAGCTTGGGACAGGGAGGCACAGATACGCAGTATTTT. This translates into CASSLGQGGTDTQYF.

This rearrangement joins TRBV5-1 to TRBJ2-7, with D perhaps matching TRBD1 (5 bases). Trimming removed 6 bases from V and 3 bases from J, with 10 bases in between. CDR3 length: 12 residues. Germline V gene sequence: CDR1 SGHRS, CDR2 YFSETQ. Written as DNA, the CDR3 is TGCGCCAGCACAGGGCTGGACTACGAGCAGTACTTC. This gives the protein CASTGLDYEQYF.

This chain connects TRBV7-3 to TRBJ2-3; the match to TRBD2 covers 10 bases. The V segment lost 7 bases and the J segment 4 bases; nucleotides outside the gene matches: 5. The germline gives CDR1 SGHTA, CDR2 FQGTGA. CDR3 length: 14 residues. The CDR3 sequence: CASTSGGAADTQYF. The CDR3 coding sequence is TGTGCCAGCACCAGCGGGGGGGCCGCAGATACGCAGTATTTT.

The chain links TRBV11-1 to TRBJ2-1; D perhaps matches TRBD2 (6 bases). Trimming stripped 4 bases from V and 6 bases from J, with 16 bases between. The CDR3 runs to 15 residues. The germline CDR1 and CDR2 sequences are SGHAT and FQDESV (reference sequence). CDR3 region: CASSSGLHPPNEQFF. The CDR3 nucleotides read TGTGCCAGCAGCTCGGGACTCCATCCTCCCAATGAGCAGTTCTTC.

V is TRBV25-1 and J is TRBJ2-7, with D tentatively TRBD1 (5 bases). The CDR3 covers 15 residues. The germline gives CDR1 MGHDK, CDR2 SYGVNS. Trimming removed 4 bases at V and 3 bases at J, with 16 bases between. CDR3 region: CASSGGHFSNYEQYF. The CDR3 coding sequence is TGTGCCAGCAGTGGCGGACACTTTTCAAACTACGAGCAGTACTTC.

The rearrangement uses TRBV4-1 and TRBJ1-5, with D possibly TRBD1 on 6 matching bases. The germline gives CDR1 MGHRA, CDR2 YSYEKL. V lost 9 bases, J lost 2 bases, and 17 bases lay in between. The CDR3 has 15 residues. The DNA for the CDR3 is TGCGCCAGACCGGGGGGGGCAAGGGGCAATCAGCCCCAGCATTTT. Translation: CARPGGARGNQPQHF.

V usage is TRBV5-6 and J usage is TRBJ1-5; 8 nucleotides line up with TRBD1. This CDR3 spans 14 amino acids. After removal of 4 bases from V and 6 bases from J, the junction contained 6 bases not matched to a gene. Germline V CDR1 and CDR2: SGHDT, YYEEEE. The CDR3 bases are TGTGCCAGCAGCCGAGGACAGGGAAGTCAGCCCCAGCATTTT. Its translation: CASSRGQGSQPQHF.

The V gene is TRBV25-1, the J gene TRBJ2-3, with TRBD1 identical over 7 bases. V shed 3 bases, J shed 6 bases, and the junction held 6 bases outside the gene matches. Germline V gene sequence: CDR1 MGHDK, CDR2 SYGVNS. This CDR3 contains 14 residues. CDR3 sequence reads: CASSERGRVDTQYF. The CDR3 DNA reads TGTGCCAGCAGTGAGAGGGGGCGCGTGGATACGCAGTATTTT.

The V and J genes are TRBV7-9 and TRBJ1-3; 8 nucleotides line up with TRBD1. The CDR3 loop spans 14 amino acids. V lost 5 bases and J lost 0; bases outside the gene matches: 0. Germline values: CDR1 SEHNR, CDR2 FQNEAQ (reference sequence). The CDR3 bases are TGTGCCAGCAGCGGGACAGGCTCTGGAAACACCATATATTTT. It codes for CASSGTGSGNTIYF.

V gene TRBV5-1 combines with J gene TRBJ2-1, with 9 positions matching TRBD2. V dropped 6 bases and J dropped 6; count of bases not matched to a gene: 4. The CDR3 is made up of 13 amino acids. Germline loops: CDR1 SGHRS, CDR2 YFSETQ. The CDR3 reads CASTGLASNEQFF. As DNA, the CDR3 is TGCGCCAGCACAGGACTAGCGAGCAATGAGCAGTTCTTC.

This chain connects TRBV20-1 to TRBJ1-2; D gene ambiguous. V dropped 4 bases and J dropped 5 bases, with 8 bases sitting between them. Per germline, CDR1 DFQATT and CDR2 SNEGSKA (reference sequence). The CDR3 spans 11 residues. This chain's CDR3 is CSANTIYGYTF. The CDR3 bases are TGCAGTGCTAACACCATTTATGGCTACACCTTC.

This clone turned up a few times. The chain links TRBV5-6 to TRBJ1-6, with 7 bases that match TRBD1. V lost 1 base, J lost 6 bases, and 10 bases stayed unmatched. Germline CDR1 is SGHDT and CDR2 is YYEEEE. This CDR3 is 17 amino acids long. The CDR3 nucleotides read TGTGCCAGCAGCTTGCGTAGCTTGACAGGGATTAATTCACCCCTCCACTTT. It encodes CASSLRSLTGINSPLHF. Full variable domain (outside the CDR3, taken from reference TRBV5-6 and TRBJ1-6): DAGVTQSPTHLIKTRGQQVTLRCSPKSGHDTVSWYQQALGQGPQFIFQYYEEEERQRGNFPDRFSGHQFPNYSSELNVNALLLGDSALYLCASSLRSLTGINSPLHFGNGTRLTVT.

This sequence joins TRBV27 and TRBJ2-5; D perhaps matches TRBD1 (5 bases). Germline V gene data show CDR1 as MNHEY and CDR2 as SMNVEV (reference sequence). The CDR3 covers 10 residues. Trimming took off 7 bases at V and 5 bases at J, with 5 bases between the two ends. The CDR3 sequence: CASKGETQYF. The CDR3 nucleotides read TGTGCCAGCAAGGGGGAGACCCAGTACTTC.

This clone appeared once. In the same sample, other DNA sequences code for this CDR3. The CDR3 bases are TGTGCCAGCAGCCCCCCGGGTGGGAACACTGAAGCTTTCTTT. This sequence encodes CASSPPGGNTEAFF. J is TRBJ1-1 and V is TRBV9; the D is unclear. Trimming shortened V by 4 bases and J by 1 base, and 11 bases separated the two germline ends. The CDR3 has 14 amino acids. Germline CDR1 reads SGDLS; CDR2 reads YYNGEE.

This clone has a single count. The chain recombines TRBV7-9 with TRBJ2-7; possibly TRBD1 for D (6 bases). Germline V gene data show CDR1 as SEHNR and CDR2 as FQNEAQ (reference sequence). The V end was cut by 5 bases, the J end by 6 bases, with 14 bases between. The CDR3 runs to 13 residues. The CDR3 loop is CASSTRRGGEQYF. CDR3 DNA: TGTGCCAGCAGCACCCGGAGAGGGGGCGAGCAGTACTTC.